Within the sample, the clone carrying this T cell receptor (beta chain) is medium-sized. Measured with immunoSEQ multiplex PCR; TCRdb has only the in-frame clones, and not every one. This sample carries roughly 130,000 clones, around four fifths of them seen once, and the ten largest clones take approximately 1.4%. This sample was included in a study of cytomegalovirus exposure and HLA in healthy donors. The donors were members of the validation cohort comprising some 130 subjects, separate from the roughly 600-subject first cohort. This CDR3 has 12 amino acids. Germline V gene lookup returns CDR1 LNHDA and CDR2 SQIVND (reference sequence). Trimming left V 8 bases short and J 1 base short, with 6 bases between.

The chain has TRBV19 and TRBJ1-5; no reliable D call. This receptor was obtained from a woman aged 25 to 39 in good health and CMV-seronegative. Sample: PBMCs. The CDR3 DNA sequence: TGTGCCAGTCGGTTGAGCAATCAGCCCCAGCATTTT. Protein sequence: CASRLSNQPQHF.